Below are 4 T cell receptor beta chains sequenced from a single sample in a study of T cell responses to AZD1222 COVID-19 vaccine. The table came from immunoSEQ multiplex PCR; TCRdb's copy has only in-frame clones and leaves some out. The table has some 130,000 clones, 80% to 90% seen once. The specimen comprised peripheral blood, sampled on day 0 of AZD1222 vaccination. The receptors derive from an adult in good health.

V and J are TRBV5-1 and TRBJ2-3; tentatively, D is TRBD2 (6 bases). CDR1 is SGHRS, CDR2 YFSETQ, per germline. The CDR3 runs 14 residues. Trimming took off 2 bases at V and 1 base at J, with 8 bases between the two ends. The CDR3 loop is CASSFLAGTDTQYF. The CDR3 DNA reads TGCGCCAGCAGCTTCTTAGCGGGCACAGATACGCAGTATTTT.

The genes are TRBV5-8 and TRBJ1-5; 9 nucleotides align to TRBD1. CDR1 is SGHTS, CDR2 YDEGEE, per germline. CDR3 length: 20 residues. J lost 1 base, V lost 2 bases, and 16 bases had no gene match. Here the CDR3 DNA reads TGTGCCAGCAGCTTTCTCCGGGGGACAGGGTTAGGGGAAAGCAATCAGCCCCAGCATTTT. This translates into CASSFLRGTGLGESNQPQHF.

This rearrangement joins TRBV5-1 to TRBJ1-4; D is undetermined. The V end lost 3 bases, the J end lost 5 bases, and 5 bases lay between the germline ends. Germline loops: CDR1 SGHRS, CDR2 YFSETQ. The CDR3 runs to 12 residues. The CDR3: CASSSGNEKLFF. The CDR3 DNA follows: TGCGCCAGCAGCTCAGGAAATGAAAAACTGTTTTTT.

The V and J genes are TRBV9 and TRBJ1-1; D not certain. The CDR3 is 15 residues long. Trimming cost V 5 bases and J 0 bases, with 14 bases left between them. CDR1 and CDR2 (germline): SGDLS, YYNGEE. The CDR3, as DNA: TGTGCCAGCAGTTTTACGGGAGCAATGAACACTGAAGCTTTCTTT. Translating it yields CASSFTGAMNTEAFF.